The clone carrying this TCR beta chain appeared many times. Antigen specificity is unknown. The CDR3 covers 14 residues. The V gene lost 5 bases and the J gene lost 1 base, with 12 bases spanning the gap. CDR1 is SGHTA and CDR2 is FQGTGA in the germline V gene. This entry belongs to a study of CD8 T cells in ankylosing spondylitis. Quantitative molecular-barcoded 5'-RACE generated the TCR beta libraries. TCRdb reanalysed the 5' RACE reads using MiXCR and keeps one entry per CDR3 protein. The sample consists of 150,000 to 200,000 distinct CDR3 sequences, 18% of them appearing once. General observations from the study: Reportedly, matched ankylosing spondylitis synovial fluid was significantly enriched for disease-linked clones. Ankylosing spondylitis blood appeared to be characterized by a TCR beta motif of under 10 highly homologous variants.

The J gene is TRBJ2-7, the V gene TRBV7-3; weak D call: TRBD1 (6 bases). The origin of this receptor is a male donor under 30 with ankylosing spondylitis or in good health (not recorded which). The sample taken for sequencing was blood, either unsorted or a sorted T cell fraction (not recorded which). The CDR3 coding sequence is TGTGCCAGCAGCACCAACAGGGATTCCTACGAGCAGTACTTC. Translation: CASSTNRDSYEQYF.